The present entry profiles one T cell receptor beta chain with its context. What it recognizes is unknown. This CDR3 region has 14 residues. V was trimmed by 5 bases and J by 4 bases, leaving 15 bases between them. Germline lookup yields CDR1 SGHRS and CDR2 YFSETQ. This sample was included in a study of OX40 agonist ivuxolimab in advanced cancers. Study information: Patients received ivuxolimab, an agonistic anti-OX40 (CD134) antibody. The study gave patients intravenous ivuxolimab at 0.01 to 10 mg/kg every 2 weeks. Dose-escalation subjects each had hepatocellular carcinoma, melanoma, renal cell or head and neck cancer. Whole-study findings and limits: CD4+ and CD8+ blood T cells expanded clonally by week 6 at 0.1 to 3.0 mg/kg.

Method: immunoSEQ multiplex PCR; TCRdb's copy keeps in-frame clones and lacks some. Altogether 15,000 to 20,000 clones are present, around 70% being singletons, with the ten largest covering approximately 22%. Material: CD4+ or CD8+ T cells sorted from blood, obtained in a trial of the OX40 agonist ivuxolimab. This chain connects TRBV5-1 to TRBJ2-5; TRBD2 might be the D (6 bases). The receptor comes from an adult with an advanced solid tumor such as melanoma, head and neck, liver or kidney cancer. The CDR3 region is CASSGGNKGETQYF. The CDR3 DNA is TGCGCCAGCAGTGGGGGGAACAAGGGAGAGACCCAGTACTTC.